This is a list of T cell receptor beta chains from one sample in a study of blood T cells in healthy people across ages. MiXCR was run by TCRdb on the 5' RACE reads, yielding one entry per CDR3 protein. The top ten clones hold 6.5% to 8.5% of a sample with roughly 1.4 million distinct CDR3 sequences, around 59% of them seen once. Material for sequencing was blood. These receptors all come from a man younger than 30 in good health. The CDR3 runs from the conserved cysteine through the conserved F or W. The D gene is left open where the match is weak. Expanded clones get a size class; other rows say once, few or many, or leave the size out.

abundance	v_gene	j_gene	d_gene	CDR3nt	CDR3aa
few	TRBV7-6	TRBJ2-7	TRBD2	TGTGCCAGCAGCTTAGCCGCTAGCGGGGGTAACGAGCAGTACTTC	CASSLAASGGNEQYF
.	TRBV6-2/TRBV6-3	TRBJ2-7	TRBD1	TGTGCCAGCAGTTACCCGGACAGGGGGCGCGTAGCCTACTACGAGCAGTACTTC	CASSYPDRGRVAYYEQYF
.	TRBV3-1	TRBJ2-3	.	TGTGCCAGCAGCCAAATAACAGTAGGGGCAGATACGCAGTATTTT	CASSQITVGADTQYF
.	TRBV4-1	TRBJ2-7	.	TGCGCCAGCAGCCAAGGAGGACAGCGAAATCCCTACGAGCAGTACTTC	CASSQGGQRNPYEQYF
.	TRBV20-1	TRBJ2-7	.	TGCAGTGCTAGAAGTGACAGGTCGGGCTACGAGCAGTACTTC	CSARSDRSGYEQYF
.	TRBV25-1	TRBJ1-6	.	TGTGCCAGCAGTGACACACGGAAGGATAATTCACCCCTCCACTTT	CASSDTRKDNSPLHF
.	TRBV5-1	TRBJ2-2	TRBD1	TGCGCCAGCAGCACGGGACAGGGCTCAAACACCGGGGAGCTGTTTTTT	CASSTGQGSNTGELFF
.	TRBV5-1	TRBJ1-2	.	TGCGCCAGCAGCACGCAGGGGAATACTTACTATGGCTACACCTTC	CASSTQGNTYYGYTF
.	TRBV29-1	TRBJ2-7	.	TGCAGCGTTGTGACAGTAACCTACGAGCAGTACTTC	CSVVTVTYEQYF
.	TRBV3-1	TRBJ2-3	TRBD1	TGTGCCAGCAGCCAAGCCTCGCAGGGGGCTACGCAGTATTTT	CASSQASQGATQYF
.	TRBV28	TRBJ2-7	.	TGTGCCAGCAGGACGGGCAGTTTATACTACGAGCAGTACTTC	CASRTGSLYYEQYF
.	TRBV9	TRBJ2-6	.	TGTGCCAGCAGCGCCAGTTGGGGAGGTGGGGCCAACGTCCTGACTTTC	CASSASWGGGANVLTF
.	TRBV4-3	TRBJ2-5	TRBD1	TGCGCCAGCAGCCAAGAGACAGGGGCAGAGACCCAGTACTTC	CASSQETGAETQYF
.	TRBV20-1	TRBJ1-1	.	TGCAGTGCTGCTCAGGGTTTGTACACTGAAGCTTTCTTT	CSAAQGLYTEAFF
.	TRBV20-1	TRBJ2-5	TRBD1	TGCAGTGCAGCGGACAGGGTGGACGAGACCCAGTACTTC	CSAADRVDETQYF
.	TRBV27	TRBJ2-2	TRBD2	TGTGCCAGCAGTACCTCTAGCGGCGGGGAGCTGTTTTTT	CASSTSSGGELFF
few	TRBV29-1	TRBJ2-7	TRBD2	TGCAGCGTTGAAGGGGGAGTTAGCGGGGCCAACGAGCAGTACTTC	CSVEGGVSGANEQYF
.	TRBV7-9	TRBJ1-4	.	TGTGCCAGCAGCTTTGAACCTGACGGTAAACTGTTTTTT	CASSFEPDGKLFF
.	TRBV20-1	TRBJ2-5	TRBD2	TGCAGTGCTAGAGATCCAGCGGGGGGTTTGGAGACCCAGTACTTC	CSARDPAGGLETQYF
few	TRBV11-2	TRBJ2-7	.	TGTGCCAGCAGCTTAGTACTCCCGAGACACCTACCGTACGACTACGAGCAGTACTTC	CASSLVLPRHLPYDYEQYF
.	TRBV7-9	TRBJ2-1	TRBD1	TGTGCCAGCAGCAGACAGGGAATGGTTGCCCCCAATGAGCAGTTCTTC	CASSRQGMVAPNEQFF
.	TRBV10-1	TRBJ2-7	.	TGCGCCAGCAGTGAGTCGGCTAGCGACTACGAGCAGTACTTC	CASSESASDYEQYF
.	TRBV9	TRBJ2-5	.	TGTGCCAGCAGCCCCTCCGTGCTCGCACAAGAGACCCAGTACTTC	CASSPSVLAQETQYF
.	TRBV20-1	TRBJ2-5	.	TGCAGTGCTAGAGATTGGACTGAGACCCAGTACTTC	CSARDWTETQYF
.	TRBV19	TRBJ1-4	.	TGTGCCAGTATGGCGACAGATAATGAAAAACTGTTTTTT	CASMATDNEKLFF
.	TRBV5-1	TRBJ1-1	.	TGCGCCAGCAGCCACTTAGGGGACACTGAAGCTTTCTTT	CASSHLGDTEAFF
few	TRBV20-1	TRBJ2-1	.	TGCAGTCCCGATAGTGCCTACAATGAGCAGTTCTTC	CSPDSAYNEQFF
.	TRBV20-1	TRBJ1-1	TRBD1	TGCAGTGCTAGAGTGATTGGTGGGTGGACAGGGGGCGCGGACACTGAAGCTTTCTTT	CSARVIGGWTGGADTEAFF
.	TRBV11-2	TRBJ2-5	.	TGTGCCAGCAGCTTACGGTCGCGGGTGTCCTGGAACCGGGACATCGACCAAGAGCAGTACTTC	CASSLRSRVSWNRDIDQEQYF
.	TRBV6-2/TRBV6-3	TRBJ2-7	TRBD1	TGTGCCAGCACCGGAAGGAGACAGGGGGTAACCTACGAGCAGTACTTC	CASTGRRQGVTYEQYF
few	TRBV29-1	TRBJ1-2	.	TGCGTAGCCGTGGGGCAGGGTTATGGCTACACCTTC	CVAVGQGYGYTF
once	TRBV25-1	TRBJ1-6	.	TGTGCCAGCAGTGAAACGGGAGGTGGTTTACCCCTCCACTTT	CASSETGGGLPLHF
few	TRBV12-3/TRBV12-4	TRBJ2-2	.	TGTGCCAGCAGTTCCTCCAGGAACACCGGGGAGCTGTTTTTT	CASSSSRNTGELFF
once	TRBV6-2/TRBV6-3	TRBJ2-3	.	TGTGCCAGCAGTTATTCCCGACACAGCACAGATACGCAGTATTTT	CASSYSRHSTDTQYF
.	TRBV10-3	TRBJ2-7	TRBD1	TGTGCCATCAGTGGGGCATGGGACAGCTCCTACGAGCAGTACTTC	CAISGAWDSSYEQYF
few	TRBV9	TRBJ2-5	TRBD2	TGTGCCAGCAGCGTAGCCACTAGCGTGGGAGAGACCCAGTACTTC	CASSVATSVGETQYF
.	TRBV7-6	TRBJ2-7	TRBD1	TGTGCCAGCAGCTACCAAGACAGGGCCGAGCAGTACTTC	CASSYQDRAEQYF
.	TRBV12-5	TRBJ2-5	.	TGTGCTAGTGGTTTGATTGGACTGACAAAGCCTCAAGAGACCCAGTACTTC	CASGLIGLTKPQETQYF
.	TRBV20-1	TRBJ2-6	TRBD1	TGCAGTGCTAGCTTCGACAGGGCCTCTGGGGCCAACGTCCTGACTTTC	CSASFDRASGANVLTF
.	TRBV20-1	TRBJ2-7	.	TGCAGTGCTAGGGATACGACGGGGTCCTACGAGCAGTACTTC	CSARDTTGSYEQYF
.	TRBV7-9	TRBJ2-4	TRBD1	TGTGCCAGCAGCTTAGCCCCCGCCCGAGACAGGGGAGCCAAAAACATTCAGTACTTC	CASSLAPARDRGAKNIQYF
.	TRBV27	TRBJ2-5	.	TGTGCCAGCGGGGGGATCCTCACTCAAGAGACCCAGTACTTC	CASGGILTQETQYF
.	TRBV20-1	TRBJ1-5	TRBD1	TGCAGTGCTAGAACGCGGGAACAGGGGCCGGGAGAGCAGCCCCAGCATTTT	CSARTREQGPGEQPQHF
.	TRBV7-2	TRBJ2-1	TRBD2	TGTGCCAGCAGCCCGATGACTAGCGGGAGCCGGGAGCAGTTCTTC	CASSPMTSGSREQFF
once	TRBV4-3	TRBJ1-4	.	TGCGCCAGCAGCCAAGATTCGGGGCCTTCAAGCCGAAAACTGTTTTTT	CASSQDSGPSSRKLFF
few	TRBV25-1	TRBJ1-6	.	TGTGCCAGCAGTGATCCGTACGGTTCACCCCTCCACTTT	CASSDPYGSPLHF
.	TRBV11-3	TRBJ1-1	.	TGTGCCAGCAGCTCTCGGGGGAGGGACACTGAAGCTTTCTTT	CASSSRGRDTEAFF
few	TRBV6-5	TRBJ2-5	.	TGTGCCAGCAGTTCCCCGGGACTGGCACAAGAGACCCAGTACTTC	CASSSPGLAQETQYF
.	TRBV6-2/TRBV6-3	TRBJ1-2	.	TGTGCCAGCAGTTACGCTACGGGCGCTGGCTACACCTTC	CASSYATGAGYTF
.	TRBV29-1	TRBJ1-1	.	TGCAGTGTAAAGCCGGGCGGCACTGAAGCTTTCTTT	CSVKPGGTEAFF